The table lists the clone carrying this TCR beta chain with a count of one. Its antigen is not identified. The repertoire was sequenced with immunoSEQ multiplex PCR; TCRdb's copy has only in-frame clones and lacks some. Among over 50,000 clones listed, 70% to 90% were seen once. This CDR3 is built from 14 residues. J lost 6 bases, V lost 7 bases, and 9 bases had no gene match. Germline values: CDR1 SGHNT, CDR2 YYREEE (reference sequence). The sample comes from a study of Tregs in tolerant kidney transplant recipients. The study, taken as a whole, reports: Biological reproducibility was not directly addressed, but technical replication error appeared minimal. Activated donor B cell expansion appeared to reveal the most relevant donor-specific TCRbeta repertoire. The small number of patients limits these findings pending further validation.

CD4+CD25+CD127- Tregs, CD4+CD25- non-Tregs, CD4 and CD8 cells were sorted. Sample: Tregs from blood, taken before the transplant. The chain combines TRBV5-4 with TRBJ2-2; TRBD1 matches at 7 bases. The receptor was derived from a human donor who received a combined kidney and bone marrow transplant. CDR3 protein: CASRPYRGSGELFF. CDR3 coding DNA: TGTGCCAGCCGTCCGTACAGGGGATCCGGGGAGCTGTTTTTT. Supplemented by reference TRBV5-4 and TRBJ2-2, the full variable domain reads ETGVTQSPTHLIKTRGQQVTLRCSSQSGHNTVSWYQQALGQGPQFIFQYYREEENGRGNFPPRFSGLQFPNYSSELNVNALELDDSALYLCASRPYRGSGELFFGEGSRLTVL.